This T cell receptor beta chain was documented in a study of cytomegalovirus exposure and HLA in healthy donors. Findings and caveats of the study: TCR beta sequences numbering fewer than 20,000 were associated with HLA alleles at 0.05 false discovery rate in a later analysis.

The PCR contained 60 Vbeta and 13 Jbeta primers. Generated by immunoSEQ multiplex PCR, the TCRdb table keeps only in-frame clones and is missing some. The sample records more than 95,000 clones, 65% to 75% being singletons. The CDR3 length is 14 residues. The V gene's germline CDR1 is LNHNV and CDR2 YYDKDF (reference sequence). Trimming at V came to 9 bases and at J to 4 bases, leaving 9 bases not matched to a gene. For this clone: Its target is not known.

The TCR originated in a woman aged 45-59 years in good health and CMV-seropositive. The V gene is TRBV15, the J gene TRBJ2-7; 10 bases line up with TRBD1. Sequences were obtained from PBMCs. DNA of the CDR3: TGTGCCACAGGAACCCCGGGACAGGGGTACGAGCAGTACTTC. The encoded protein is CATGTPGQGYEQYF. The whole variable domain, remainder taken from reference TRBV15 and TRBJ2-7, is DAMVIQNPRYQVTQFGKPVTLSCSQTLNHNVMYWYQQKSSQAPKLLFHYYDKDFNNEADTPDNFQSRRPNTSFCFLDIRSPGLGDTAMYLCATGTPGQGYEQYFGPGTRLTVT.